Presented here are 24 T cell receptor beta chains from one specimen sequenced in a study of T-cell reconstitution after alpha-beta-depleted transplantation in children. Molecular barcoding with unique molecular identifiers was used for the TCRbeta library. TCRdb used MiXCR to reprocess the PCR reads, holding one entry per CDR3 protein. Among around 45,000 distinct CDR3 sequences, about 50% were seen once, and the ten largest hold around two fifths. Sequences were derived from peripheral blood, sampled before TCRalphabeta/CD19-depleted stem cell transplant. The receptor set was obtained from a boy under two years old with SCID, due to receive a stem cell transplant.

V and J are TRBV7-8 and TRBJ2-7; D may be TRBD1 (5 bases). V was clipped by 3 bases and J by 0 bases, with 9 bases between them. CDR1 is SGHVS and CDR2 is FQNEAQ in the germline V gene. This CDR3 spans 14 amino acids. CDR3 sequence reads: CASSFDSYSYEQYF. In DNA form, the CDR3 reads TGTGCCAGCAGCTTCGACAGCTACTCCTACGAGCAGTACTTC.

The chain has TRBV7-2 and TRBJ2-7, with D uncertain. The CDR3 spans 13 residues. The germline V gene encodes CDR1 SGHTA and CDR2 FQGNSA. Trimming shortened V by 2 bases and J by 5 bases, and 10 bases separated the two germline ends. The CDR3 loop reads CASSLKWSDEQYF. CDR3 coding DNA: TGTGCCAGCAGCTTAAAGTGGTCAGACGAGCAGTACTTC.

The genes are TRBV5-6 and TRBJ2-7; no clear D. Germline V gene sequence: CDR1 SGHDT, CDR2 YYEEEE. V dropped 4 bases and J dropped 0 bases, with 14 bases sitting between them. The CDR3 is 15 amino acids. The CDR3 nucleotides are TGTGCCAGCAGCCGAGTAGGTCACAACTCCTACGAGCAGTACTTC. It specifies CASSRVGHNSYEQYF.

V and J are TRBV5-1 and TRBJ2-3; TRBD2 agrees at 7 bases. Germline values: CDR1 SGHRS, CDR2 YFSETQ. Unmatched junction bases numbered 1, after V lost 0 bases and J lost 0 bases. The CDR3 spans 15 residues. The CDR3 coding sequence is TGCGCCAGCAGCTTGGTTAGCGGGAGCACAGATACGCAGTATTTT. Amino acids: CASSLVSGSTDTQYF.

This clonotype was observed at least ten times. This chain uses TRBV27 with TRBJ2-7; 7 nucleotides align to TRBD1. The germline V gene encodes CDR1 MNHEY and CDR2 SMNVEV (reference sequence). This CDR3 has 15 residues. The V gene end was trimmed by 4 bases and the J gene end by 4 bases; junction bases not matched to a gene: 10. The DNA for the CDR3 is TGTGCCAGCAGTTCCCTAGACAGGGTTGAGTACGAGCAGTACTTC. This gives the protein CASSSLDRVEYEQYF.

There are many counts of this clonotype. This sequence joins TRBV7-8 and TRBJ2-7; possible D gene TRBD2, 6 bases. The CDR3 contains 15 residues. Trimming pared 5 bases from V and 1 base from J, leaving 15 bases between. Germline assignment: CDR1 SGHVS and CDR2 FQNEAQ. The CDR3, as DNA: TGTGCCAGCAGCGGGTTCGAGCGGGCGTCCTACGAGCAGTACTTC. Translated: CASSGFERASYEQYF.

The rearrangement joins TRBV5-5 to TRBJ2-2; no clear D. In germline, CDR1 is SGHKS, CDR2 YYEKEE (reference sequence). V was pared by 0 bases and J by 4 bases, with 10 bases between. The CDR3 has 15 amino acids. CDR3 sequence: CASSLVAGPTGELFF. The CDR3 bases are TGTGCCAGCAGCTTGGTGGCAGGACCCACCGGGGAGCTGTTTTTT.

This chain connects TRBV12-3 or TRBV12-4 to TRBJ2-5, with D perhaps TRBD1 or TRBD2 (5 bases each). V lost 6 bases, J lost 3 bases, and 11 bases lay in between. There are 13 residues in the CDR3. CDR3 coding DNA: TGTGCCAGCAGCACCCGAGGGGAAGAGACCCAGTACTTC. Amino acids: CASSTRGEETQYF.

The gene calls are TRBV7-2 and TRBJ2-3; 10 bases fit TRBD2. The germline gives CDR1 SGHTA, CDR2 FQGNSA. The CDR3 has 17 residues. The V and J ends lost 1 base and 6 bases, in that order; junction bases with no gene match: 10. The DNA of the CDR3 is TGTGCCAGCAGCTTAGGGCCACTAGCGGGGCTATCTGATACGCAGTATTTT. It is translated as CASSLGPLAGLSDTQYF.

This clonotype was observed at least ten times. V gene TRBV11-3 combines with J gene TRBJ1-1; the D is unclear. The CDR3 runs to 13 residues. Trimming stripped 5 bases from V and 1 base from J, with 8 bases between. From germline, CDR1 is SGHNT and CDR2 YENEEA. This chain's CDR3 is CASSLSANTEAFF. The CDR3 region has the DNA TGTGCCAGCAGCCTCTCGGCGAACACTGAAGCTTTCTTT.

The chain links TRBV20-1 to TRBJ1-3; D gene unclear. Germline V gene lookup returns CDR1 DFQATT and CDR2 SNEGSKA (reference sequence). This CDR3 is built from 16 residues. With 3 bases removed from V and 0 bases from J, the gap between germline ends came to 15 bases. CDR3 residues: CSASESDQHSGNTIYF. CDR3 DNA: TGCAGTGCTAGTGAATCGGACCAACACTCTGGAAACACCATATATTTT.

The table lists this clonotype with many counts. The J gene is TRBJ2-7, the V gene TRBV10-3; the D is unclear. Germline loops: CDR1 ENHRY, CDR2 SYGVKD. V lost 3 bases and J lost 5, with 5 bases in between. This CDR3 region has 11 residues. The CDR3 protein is CAISDVDEQYF. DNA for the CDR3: TGTGCCATCAGTGACGTGGACGAGCAGTACTTC.

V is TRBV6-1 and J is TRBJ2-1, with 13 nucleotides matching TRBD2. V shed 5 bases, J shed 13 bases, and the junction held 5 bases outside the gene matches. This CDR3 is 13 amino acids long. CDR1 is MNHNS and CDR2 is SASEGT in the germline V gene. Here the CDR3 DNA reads TGTGCCAGCAGTCAAGGACTAGCGGGAGCCCAGTTCTTC. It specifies CASSQGLAGAQFF.

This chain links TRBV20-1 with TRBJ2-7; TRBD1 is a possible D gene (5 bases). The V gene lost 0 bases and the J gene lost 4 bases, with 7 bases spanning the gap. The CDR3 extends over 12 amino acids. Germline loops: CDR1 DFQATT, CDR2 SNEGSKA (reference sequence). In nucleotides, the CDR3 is TGCAGTGCTAGAGACCGACAGTACGAGCAGTACTTC. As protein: CSARDRQYEQYF.

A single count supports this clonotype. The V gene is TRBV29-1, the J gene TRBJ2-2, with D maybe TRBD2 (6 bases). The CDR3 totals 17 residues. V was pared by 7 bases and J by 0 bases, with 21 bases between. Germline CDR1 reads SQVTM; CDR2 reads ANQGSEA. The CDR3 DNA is TGCAGCGCCATGGCCGGGGGTAGGGTCGCGAACACCGGGGAGCTGTTTTTT. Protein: CSAMAGGRVANTGELFF.

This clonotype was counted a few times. This chain's CDR3 is CASSPGQGPETQYF. CDR3 coding DNA: TGCGCCAGCAGCCCCGGACAGGGTCCAGAGACCCAGTACTTC. The chain has TRBV5-1 and TRBJ2-5; 8 bases fit TRBD1. The CDR3 consists of 14 residues. Germline lookup yields CDR1 SGHRS and CDR2 YFSETQ. The V segment lost 4 bases and the J segment 4 bases; nucleotides outside the gene matches: 6. The complete variable domain, with remaining parts taken from reference TRBV5-1 and TRBJ2-5, reads KAGVTQTPRYLIKTRGQQVTLSCSPISGHRSVSWYQQTPGQGLQFLFEYFSETQRNKGNFPGRFSGRQFSNSRSEMNVSTLELGDSALYLCASSPGQGPETQYFGPGTRLLVL.

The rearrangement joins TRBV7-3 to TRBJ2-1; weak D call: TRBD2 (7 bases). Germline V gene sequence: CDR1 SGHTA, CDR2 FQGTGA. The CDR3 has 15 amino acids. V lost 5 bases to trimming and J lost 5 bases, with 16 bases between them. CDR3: CASSLRGGSNNEQFF. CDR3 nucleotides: TGTGCCAGCAGCCTCAGGGGAGGGAGCAACAATGAGCAGTTCTTC.

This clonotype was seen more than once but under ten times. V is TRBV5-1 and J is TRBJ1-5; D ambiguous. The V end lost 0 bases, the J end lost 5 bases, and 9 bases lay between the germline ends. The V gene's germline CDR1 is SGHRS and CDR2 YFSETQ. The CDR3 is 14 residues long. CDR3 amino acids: CASSLGPLDQPQHF. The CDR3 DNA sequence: TGCGCCAGCAGCTTGGGCCCCCTTGATCAGCCCCAGCATTTT.

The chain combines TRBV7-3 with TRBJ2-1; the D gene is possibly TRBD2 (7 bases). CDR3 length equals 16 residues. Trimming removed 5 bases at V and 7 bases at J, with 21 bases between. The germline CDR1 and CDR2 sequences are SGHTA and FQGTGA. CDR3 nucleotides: TGTGCCAGCAGCCCCTTTGTGGGGGGGCCTTGGAATGAGCAGTTCTTC. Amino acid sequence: CASSPFVGGPWNEQFF.

CDR3 nucleotide sequence: TGCAGTGCTAGAGATATAGGCAGGGTAACATTCGTTGGCTACACCTTC. Translating gives CSARDIGRVTFVGYTF. This chain connects TRBV20-1 to TRBJ1-2, with D maybe TRBD1 (5 bases). The CDR3 sequence is 16 residues long. Deletions cut 0 bases from V and 7 bases from J, with 21 bases between. Germline V CDR1 and CDR2: DFQATT, SNEGSKA (reference sequence).

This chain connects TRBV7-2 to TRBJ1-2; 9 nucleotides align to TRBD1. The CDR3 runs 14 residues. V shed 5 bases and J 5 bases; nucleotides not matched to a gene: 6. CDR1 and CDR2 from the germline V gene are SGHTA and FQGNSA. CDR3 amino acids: CASSPGQGEYGYTF. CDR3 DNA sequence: TGTGCCAGCAGCCCGGGACAGGGTGAATATGGCTACACCTTC.

For the CDR3, the DNA is TGCAGTGCTACGAACGCGGGGGCGACGGGACAGTTCTTC. Protein sequence: CSATNAGATGQFF. This chain uses TRBV20-1 with TRBJ2-1, with D possibly TRBD2 on 7 matching bases. This CDR3 has 13 residues. V lost 4 bases, J lost 13 bases, and 20 bases lay in between. Germline assignment: CDR1 DFQATT and CDR2 SNEGSKA (reference sequence).

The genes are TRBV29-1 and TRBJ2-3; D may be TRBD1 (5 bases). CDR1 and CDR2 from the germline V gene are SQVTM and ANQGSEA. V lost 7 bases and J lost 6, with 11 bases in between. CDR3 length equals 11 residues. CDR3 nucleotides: TGCAGCGGCCAGGGTCAGGATACGCAGTATTTT. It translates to CSGQGQDTQYF.

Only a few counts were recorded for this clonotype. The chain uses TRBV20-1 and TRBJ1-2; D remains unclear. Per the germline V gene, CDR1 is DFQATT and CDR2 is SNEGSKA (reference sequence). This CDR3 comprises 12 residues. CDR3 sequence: CASPTQNYGYTF. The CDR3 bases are TGCGCCTCGCCGACACAGAACTATGGCTACACCTTC.